A selection of T cell receptor beta chains follows, all from one sample in a study of cytomegalovirus exposure and HLA in healthy donors. Assay: immunoSEQ multiplex PCR; the TCRdb copy retains only in-frame clones and omits some. Of roughly 120,000 clones listed, under 90% are singletons. The sequenced material came from PBMCs. These receptors all stem from a woman between 40 and 50 years old in good health and CMV-seronegative. CDR3s include the opening cysteine and the closing phenylalanine or tryptophan. D genes are given only for firm matches. Not every row has a clone size; where given, it reads once, few, many or a size class.

clone_size: NA; d_call: TRBD1; v_call: TRBV7-9; j_call: TRBJ2-1; cdr3_aa: CASSEGQGRYNEQFF; cdr3_nt: TGTGCCAGCAGCGAAGGACAGGGTCGCTACAATGAGCAGTTCTTC
clone_size: NA; d_call: NA; v_call: TRBV10-1; j_call: TRBJ1-1; cdr3_aa: CASSESGRGPTSEAFF; cdr3_nt: TGCGCCAGCAGTGAGTCGGGGCGCGGCCCGACGTCTGAAGCTTTCTTT
clone_size: NA; d_call: TRBD1; v_call: TRBV10-3; j_call: TRBJ1-2; cdr3_aa: CAISESGQGAKGYTF; cdr3_nt: TGTGCCATCAGTGAGTCGGGACAGGGGGCGAAGGGCTACACCTTC
clone_size: NA; d_call: NA; v_call: TRBV18; j_call: TRBJ2-7; cdr3_aa: CASSPLGGSTYEQYF; cdr3_nt: TGTGCCAGCTCACCACTTGGAGGGTCTACCTACGAGCAGTACTTC
clone_size: NA; d_call: TRBD2; v_call: TRBV5-4; j_call: TRBJ2-4; cdr3_aa: CASSNPGGSIQYF; cdr3_nt: TGTGCCAGCAGCAATCCGGGGGGGAGCATTCAGTACTTC
clone_size: NA; d_call: NA; v_call: TRBV5-1; j_call: TRBJ2-6; cdr3_aa: CASSLGLTSGANVLTF; cdr3_nt: TGCGCCAGCAGCCTCGGACTTACCTCTGGGGCCAACGTCCTGACTTTC
clone_size: NA; d_call: TRBD1; v_call: TRBV9; j_call: TRBJ2-7; cdr3_aa: CASSVEGTGVREQYF; cdr3_nt: TGTGCCAGCAGCGTAGAAGGGACAGGGGTGCGCGAGCAGTACTTC
clone_size: NA; d_call: NA; v_call: TRBV6-1; j_call: TRBJ1-6; cdr3_aa: CASSDPAQGDNSPLHF; cdr3_nt: TGTGCCAGCAGTGACCCGGCACAGGGAGATAATTCACCCCTCCACTTT
clone_size: NA; d_call: NA; v_call: TRBV9; j_call: TRBJ1-5; cdr3_aa: CASSAGGQSLHF; cdr3_nt: TGTGCCAGCAGCGCCGGGGGGCAGTCGCTGCATTTT
clone_size: few; d_call: TRBD1; v_call: TRBV4-1; j_call: TRBJ1-1; cdr3_aa: CASSQDRDREFTEAFF; cdr3_nt: TGCGCCAGCAGCCAAGACCGGGACAGGGAGTTCACTGAAGCTTTCTTT
clone_size: NA; d_call: TRBD2; v_call: TRBV25-1; j_call: TRBJ2-3; cdr3_aa: CASSEAGGSGDTQYF; cdr3_nt: TGTGCCAGCAGTGAGGCGGGGGGCTCTGGAGATACGCAGTATTTT
clone_size: NA; d_call: NA; v_call: TRBV7-2; j_call: TRBJ2-3; cdr3_aa: CASSFRTMTRRDTQYF; cdr3_nt: TGTGCCAGCAGCTTCCGGACGATGACTAGACGAGATACGCAGTATTTT
clone_size: NA; d_call: TRBD1; v_call: TRBV19; j_call: TRBJ1-2; cdr3_aa: CASSVPGQGIYYTF; cdr3_nt: TGTGCCAGTAGTGTACCGGGACAGGGGATTTACTACACCTTC
clone_size: NA; d_call: TRBD2; v_call: TRBV10-2; j_call: TRBJ2-1; cdr3_aa: CASSEGLRRGGGNEQFF; cdr3_nt: TGCGCCAGCAGTGAGGGCCTTCGGCGGGGGGGCGGTAATGAGCAGTTCTTC
clone_size: NA; d_call: TRBD2; v_call: TRBV18; j_call: TRBJ2-1; cdr3_aa: CASSPTSGSSYNEQFF; cdr3_nt: TGTGCCAGCTCACCAACTAGCGGAAGCTCCTACAATGAGCAGTTCTTC
clone_size: NA; d_call: TRBD1; v_call: TRBV5-1; j_call: TRBJ1-4; cdr3_aa: CASSLARGQQDEKLFF; cdr3_nt: TGCGCCAGCAGCTTGGCCCGGGGACAGCAAGATGAAAAACTGTTTTTT
clone_size: NA; d_call: NA; v_call: TRBV5-1; j_call: TRBJ2-2; cdr3_aa: CASRGQTLNTGELFF; cdr3_nt: TGCGCCAGCAGGGGACAAACGCTGAACACCGGGGAGCTGTTTTTT
clone_size: NA; d_call: TRBD2; v_call: TRBV5-1; j_call: TRBJ2-5; cdr3_aa: CASSFALAGGKETQYF; cdr3_nt: TGCGCCAGCAGCTTCGCCCTAGCGGGAGGCAAAGAGACCCAGTACTTC
clone_size: NA; d_call: NA; v_call: TRBV4-2; j_call: TRBJ1-2; cdr3_aa: CASSQDPTGKYGYTF; cdr3_nt: TGTGCCAGCAGCCAAGACCCAACGGGGAAATATGGCTACACCTTC
clone_size: NA; d_call: NA; v_call: TRBV11-2; j_call: TRBJ2-3; cdr3_aa: CASSSGAAFTDTQYF; cdr3_nt: TGTGCCAGCAGCTCCGGAGCGGCCTTCACAGATACGCAGTATTTT
clone_size: NA; d_call: TRBD1; v_call: TRBV5-1; j_call: TRBJ1-1; cdr3_aa: CASRNSQGADTEAFF; cdr3_nt: TGCGCCAGCAGGAACTCACAGGGGGCGGACACTGAAGCTTTCTTT
clone_size: NA; d_call: NA; v_call: TRBV29-1; j_call: TRBJ2-7; cdr3_aa: CSVVAAREQYF; cdr3_nt: TGCAGCGTTGTGGCGGCTCGCGAGCAGTACTTC
clone_size: NA; d_call: NA; v_call: TRBV25-1; j_call: TRBJ1-6; cdr3_aa: CASSLGSSYNSPLHF; cdr3_nt: TGTGCCAGCAGTCTGGGGAGCTCCTATAATTCACCCCTCCACTTT
clone_size: NA; d_call: TRBD1; v_call: TRBV28; j_call: TRBJ1-3; cdr3_aa: CASSLLQGMTGNTIYF; cdr3_nt: TGTGCCAGCAGTTTATTACAGGGGATGACTGGAAACACCATATATTTT
clone_size: NA; d_call: NA; v_call: TRBV11-2; j_call: TRBJ2-7; cdr3_aa: CASSLGHRAGTYEQYF; cdr3_nt: TGTGCCAGCAGCTTGGGCCACAGGGCAGGTACCTACGAGCAGTACTTC
clone_size: few; d_call: TRBD2; v_call: TRBV27; j_call: TRBJ2-5; cdr3_aa: CASSSTGTSGRQQYF; cdr3_nt: TGTGCCAGCAGTTCCACCGGGACTAGCGGTCGGCAGCAGTACTTC
clone_size: NA; d_call: TRBD1; v_call: TRBV27; j_call: TRBJ2-7; cdr3_aa: CASSLSGTGVSYEQYF; cdr3_nt: TGTGCCAGCAGTTTATCCGGGACAGGGGTCTCCTACGAGCAGTACTTC
clone_size: NA; d_call: TRBD2; v_call: TRBV7-9; j_call: TRBJ2-1; cdr3_aa: CASSERGSGLGSYNEQFF; cdr3_nt: TGTGCCAGCAGCGAAAGAGGATCGGGACTAGGTTCCTACAATGAGCAGTTCTTC
clone_size: NA; d_call: TRBD1; v_call: TRBV11-3; j_call: TRBJ2-1; cdr3_aa: CASSLGTGPLLYNEQFF; cdr3_nt: TGTGCCAGCAGCTTAGGGACAGGACCCCTCCTCTACAATGAGCAGTTCTTC
clone_size: NA; d_call: NA; v_call: TRBV6-5; j_call: TRBJ1-3; cdr3_aa: CASSYGGDSGNTIYF; cdr3_nt: TGTGCCAGCAGTTACGGGGGGGATTCTGGAAACACCATATATTTT
clone_size: once; d_call: TRBD2; v_call: TRBV5-1; j_call: TRBJ2-7; cdr3_aa: CASRTGRTLSYEQYF; cdr3_nt: TGCGCCAGCAGGACCGGGAGGACTCTCTCCTACGAGCAGTACTTC
clone_size: NA; d_call: TRBD2; v_call: TRBV5-6; j_call: TRBJ2-5; cdr3_aa: CASSLRTSGPGTQYF; cdr3_nt: TGTGCCAGCAGCTTGAGGACTAGCGGACCTGGGACCCAGTACTTC
clone_size: NA; d_call: NA; v_call: TRBV5-1; j_call: TRBJ2-2; cdr3_aa: CASSLVYTGSNTGELFF; cdr3_nt: TGCGCCAGCAGCTTGGTCTACACAGGGTCGAACACCGGGGAGCTGTTTTTT
clone_size: NA; d_call: TRBD1; v_call: TRBV6-6; j_call: TRBJ1-5; cdr3_aa: CASSYSTGVRQPQHF; cdr3_nt: TGTGCCAGCAGTTATTCTACAGGGGTGCGCCAGCCCCAGCATTTT
clone_size: NA; d_call: TRBD2; v_call: TRBV7-9; j_call: TRBJ2-3; cdr3_aa: CASSPIERGSRDTQYF; cdr3_nt: TGTGCCAGCAGCCCCATCGAGCGGGGGTCTAGGGATACGCAGTATTTT
clone_size: NA; d_call: TRBD2; v_call: TRBV29-1; j_call: TRBJ2-7; cdr3_aa: CSAHGLAETDYEQYF; cdr3_nt: TGCAGCGCCCATGGACTAGCGGAGACGGACTACGAGCAGTACTTC
clone_size: NA; d_call: NA; v_call: TRBV10-3; j_call: TRBJ2-5; cdr3_aa: CAISADYAREQYF; cdr3_nt: TGTGCCATCAGTGCAGACTACGCTCGGGAGCAGTACTTC
clone_size: many; d_call: TRBD1; v_call: TRBV6-1; j_call: TRBJ2-7; cdr3_aa: CASSEGTGGSYEQYF; cdr3_nt: TGTGCCAGCAGTGAAGGGACAGGGGGCTCCTACGAGCAGTACTTC
clone_size: NA; d_call: NA; v_call: TRBV19; j_call: TRBJ1-5; cdr3_aa: CASPDGGGSYSNQPQHF; cdr3_nt: TGTGCCAGTCCTGATGGGGGGGGCTCCTATAGCAATCAGCCCCAGCATTTT
clone_size: NA; d_call: TRBD2; v_call: TRBV5-4; j_call: TRBJ2-1; cdr3_aa: CASSLGLADYNEQFF; cdr3_nt: TGTGCCAGCAGCTTGGGGCTAGCGGATTACAATGAGCAGTTCTTC
clone_size: NA; d_call: TRBD2; v_call: TRBV10-3; j_call: TRBJ2-2; cdr3_aa: CAISDLREDTGELFF; cdr3_nt: TGTGCCATCAGTGACTTGCGGGAGGACACCGGGGAGCTGTTTTTT
clone_size: NA; d_call: TRBD2; v_call: TRBV7-9; j_call: TRBJ2-5; cdr3_aa: CASGPSGSGGLETQYF; cdr3_nt: TGTGCCAGCGGACCCTCTGGTAGCGGGGGTTTAGAGACCCAGTACTTC
clone_size: NA; d_call: NA; v_call: TRBV7-9; j_call: TRBJ2-7; cdr3_aa: CASSLSQASYEQYF; cdr3_nt: TGTGCCAGCAGCTTGTCCCAGGCCTCCTACGAGCAGTACTTC
clone_size: NA; d_call: NA; v_call: TRBV7-2; j_call: TRBJ2-1; cdr3_aa: CASSASARISSYNEQFF; cdr3_nt: TGTGCCAGCAGCGCGAGCGCCCGAATAAGCTCCTACAATGAGCAGTTCTTC
clone_size: NA; d_call: TRBD1; v_call: TRBV5-8; j_call: TRBJ2-5; cdr3_aa: CASSSREGGVRETQYF; cdr3_nt: TGTGCCAGCAGCTCCCGGGAAGGGGGCGTTCGGGAGACCCAGTACTTC
clone_size: NA; d_call: TRBD2; v_call: TRBV9; j_call: TRBJ2-5; cdr3_aa: CASSVGLAGGLYQETQYF; cdr3_nt: TGTGCCAGCAGCGTGGGGCTAGCGGGGGGCCTGTACCAAGAGACCCAGTACTTC
clone_size: few; d_call: TRBD2; v_call: TRBV4-2; j_call: TRBJ2-2; cdr3_aa: CASSQDTSGVGGELFF; cdr3_nt: TGTGCCAGCAGCCAAGATACTAGCGGGGTCGGCGGGGAGCTGTTTTTT